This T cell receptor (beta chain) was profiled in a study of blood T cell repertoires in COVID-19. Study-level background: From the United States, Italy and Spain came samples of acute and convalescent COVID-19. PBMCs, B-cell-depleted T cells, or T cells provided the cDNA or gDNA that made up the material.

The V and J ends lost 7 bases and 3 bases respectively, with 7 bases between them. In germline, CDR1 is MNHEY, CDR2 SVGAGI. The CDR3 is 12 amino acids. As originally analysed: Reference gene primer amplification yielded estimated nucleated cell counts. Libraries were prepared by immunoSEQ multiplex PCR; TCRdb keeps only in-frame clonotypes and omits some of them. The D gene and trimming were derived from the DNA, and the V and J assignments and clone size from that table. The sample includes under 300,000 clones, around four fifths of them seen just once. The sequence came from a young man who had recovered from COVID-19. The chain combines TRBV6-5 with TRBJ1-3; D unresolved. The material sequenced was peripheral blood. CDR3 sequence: CASISNGNTIYF. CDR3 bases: TGTGCCAGCATTTCAAATGGAAACACCATATATTTT.